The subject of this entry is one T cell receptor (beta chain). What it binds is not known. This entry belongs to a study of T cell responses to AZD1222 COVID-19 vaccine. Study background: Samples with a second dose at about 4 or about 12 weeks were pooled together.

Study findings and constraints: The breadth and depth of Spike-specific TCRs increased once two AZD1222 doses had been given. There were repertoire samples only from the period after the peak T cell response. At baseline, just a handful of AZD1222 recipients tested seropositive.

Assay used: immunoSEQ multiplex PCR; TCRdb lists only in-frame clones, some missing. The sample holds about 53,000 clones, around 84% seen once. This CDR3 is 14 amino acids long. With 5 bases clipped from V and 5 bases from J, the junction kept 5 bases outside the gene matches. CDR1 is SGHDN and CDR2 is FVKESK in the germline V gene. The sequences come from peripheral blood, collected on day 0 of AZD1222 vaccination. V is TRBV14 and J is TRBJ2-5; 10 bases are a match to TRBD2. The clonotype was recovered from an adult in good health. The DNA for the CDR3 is TGTGCCAGCAGCTACGGACTAGCGGAGGAGACCCAGTACTTC. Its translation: CASSYGLAEETQYF.